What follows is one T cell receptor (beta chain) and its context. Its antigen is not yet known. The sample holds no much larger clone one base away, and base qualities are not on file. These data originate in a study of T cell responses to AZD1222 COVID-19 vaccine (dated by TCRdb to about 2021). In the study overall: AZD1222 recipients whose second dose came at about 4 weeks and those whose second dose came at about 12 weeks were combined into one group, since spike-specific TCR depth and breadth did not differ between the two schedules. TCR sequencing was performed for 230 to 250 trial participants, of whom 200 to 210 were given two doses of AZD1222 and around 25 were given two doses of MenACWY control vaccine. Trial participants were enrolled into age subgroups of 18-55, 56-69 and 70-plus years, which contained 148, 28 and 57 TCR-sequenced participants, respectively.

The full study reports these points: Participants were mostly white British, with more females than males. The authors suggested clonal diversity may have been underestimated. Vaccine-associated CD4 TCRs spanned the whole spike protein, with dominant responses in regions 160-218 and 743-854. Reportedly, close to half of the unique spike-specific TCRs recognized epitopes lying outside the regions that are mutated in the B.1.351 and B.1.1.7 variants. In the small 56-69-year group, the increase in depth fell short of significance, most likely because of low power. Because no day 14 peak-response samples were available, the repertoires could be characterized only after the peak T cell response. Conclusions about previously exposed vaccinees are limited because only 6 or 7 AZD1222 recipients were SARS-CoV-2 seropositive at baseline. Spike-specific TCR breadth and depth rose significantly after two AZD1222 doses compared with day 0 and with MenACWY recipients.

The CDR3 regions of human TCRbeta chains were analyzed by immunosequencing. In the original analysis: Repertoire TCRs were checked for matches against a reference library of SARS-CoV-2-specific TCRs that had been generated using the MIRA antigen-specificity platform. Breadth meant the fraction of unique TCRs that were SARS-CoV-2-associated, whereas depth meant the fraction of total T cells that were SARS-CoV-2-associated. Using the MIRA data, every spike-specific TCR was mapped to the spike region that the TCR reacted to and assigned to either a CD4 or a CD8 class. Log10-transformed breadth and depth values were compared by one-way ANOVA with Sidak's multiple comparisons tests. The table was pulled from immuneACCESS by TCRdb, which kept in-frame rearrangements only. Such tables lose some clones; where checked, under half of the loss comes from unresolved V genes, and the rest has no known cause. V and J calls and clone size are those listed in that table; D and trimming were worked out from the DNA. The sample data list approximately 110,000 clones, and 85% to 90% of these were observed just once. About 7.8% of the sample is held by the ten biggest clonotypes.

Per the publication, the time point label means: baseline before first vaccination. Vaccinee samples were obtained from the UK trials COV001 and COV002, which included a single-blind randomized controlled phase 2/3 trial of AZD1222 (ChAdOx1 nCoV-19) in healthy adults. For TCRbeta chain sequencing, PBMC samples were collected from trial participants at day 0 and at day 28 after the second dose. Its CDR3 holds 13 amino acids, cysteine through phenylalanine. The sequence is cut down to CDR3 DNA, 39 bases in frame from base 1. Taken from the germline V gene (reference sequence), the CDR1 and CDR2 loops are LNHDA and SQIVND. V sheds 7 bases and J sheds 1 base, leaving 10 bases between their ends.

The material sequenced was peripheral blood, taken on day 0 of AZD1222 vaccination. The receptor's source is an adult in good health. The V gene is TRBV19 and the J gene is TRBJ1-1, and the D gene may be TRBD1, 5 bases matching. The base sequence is TGTGCCAGTATAAGGGGTCCGAACACTGAAGCTTTCTTT. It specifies CASIRGPNTEAFF.